This TCR beta chain came from a study of chemoradiotherapy in HPV16-positive cancers (dated by TCRdb to between 2022 and 2023). Regarding the complete study: Using functional T-cell assays on cells from a couple of HPV16-positive patients, the researchers defined candidate HPV-specific T-cell clones and common TCR motifs. The study set out to ask whether T-cell immunity against the HPV oncoproteins E6 and E7 changes over the course of chemoradiotherapy and whether that immunity affects survival. The candidate HPV-specific TCRs and motifs were subsequently tracked in TCR repertoires obtained from fewer than 95 patients with HPV-related cancers.

Libraries were constructed by the immunoSEQ multiplex PCR assay. TCRdb carries this immuneACCESS record with in-frame sequences only. Its versions omit some clonotypes, under half of them owing to an unresolved V gene in the studies checked, with the rest unexplained. The sample contains some 5,000 clones, 85% to 95% of them found a single time. Of the sample, around 4% is held by the ten largest clones. Overall study outcomes, separate from this receptor: The functional definition of HPV-specific T cells was derived from only a couple of HPV16-positive patients, and the survival association was reported for HPV16-positive patients. Expansion of candidate HPV-specific clones and E7-related TCR motifs was observed in the tumor microenvironment during treatment, whereas no such expansion was observed for non-HPV-specific T cells. Improved recurrence-free survival in HPV16-positive patients was associated with expansion of HPV-responsive T cells during chemoradiotherapy.

Relative to germline, V is 4 bases shorter and J is 0 bases shorter, with 9 bases between their ends. Sequences SGHRS (CDR1) and YFSETQ (CDR2) are obtained from the germline V gene. From its cysteine to its phenylalanine, the CDR3 spans 14 amino acids. The kept DNA is CDR3 alone, 42 bases in frame from the first base. Concerning this clone itself: The target of this receptor is not known. No base qualities exist here, and no much larger clone lies one base off it.

Repertoires were sampled repeatedly over the course of chemoradiotherapy, so clonal expansion could be followed in the tumor microenvironment. The sequence came from a human donor with HPV-associated anogenital cancer. The chain couples TRBV5-1 to TRBJ2-3; the D region possibly corresponds to TRBD1 (5 bases align). This sample was obtained from a patient who underwent chemoradiotherapy. CDR3 loop: CASSPRTSTDTQYF. The DNA is TGCGCCAGCAGCCCTCGGACAAGCACAGATACGCAGTATTTT.